This TCR beta chain was documented in a study of CD8 T cells in ankylosing spondylitis. Overall study findings and caveats: Ankylosing spondylitis blood appeared to be characterized by a TCR beta motif of several highly homologous variants. Researchers reportedly found disease-linked clones significantly enriched in matched ankylosing spondylitis synovial fluid.

This clonotype was observed at least ten times. Its antigen remains unidentified. The V segment lost 4 bases and the J segment 4 bases; nucleotides outside the gene matches: 16. CDR1 is DFQATT, CDR2 SNEGSKA, per germline (reference sequence). This CDR3 is 17 amino acids long. TCRdb called the 5' RACE reads again in MiXCR, with one record for every CDR3 protein. This repertoire shows roughly 300,000 distinct CDR3 sequences, 6.5% to 10% found once; its top ten account for roughly 15%. This receptor was taken from a male donor with ankylosing spondylitis. The material sequenced was blood, either unsorted or a sorted T cell fraction (not recorded which). This chain links TRBV20-1 with TRBJ2-7; TRBD1 matches at 10 bases. For the CDR3, the DNA is TGCAGTGCTATAAATCATGCCCCGGGACAGGGGACTTACGAGCAGTACTTC. This gives the protein CSAINHAPGQGTYEQYF.